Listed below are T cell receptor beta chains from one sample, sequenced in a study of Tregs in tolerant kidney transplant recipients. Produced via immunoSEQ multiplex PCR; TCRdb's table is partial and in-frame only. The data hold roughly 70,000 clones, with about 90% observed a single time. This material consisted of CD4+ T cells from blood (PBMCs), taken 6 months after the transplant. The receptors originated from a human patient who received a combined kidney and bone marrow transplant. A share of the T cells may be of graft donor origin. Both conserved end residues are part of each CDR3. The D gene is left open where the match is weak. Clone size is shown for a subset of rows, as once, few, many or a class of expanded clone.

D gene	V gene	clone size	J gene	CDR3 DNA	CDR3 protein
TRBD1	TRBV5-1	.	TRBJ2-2	TGCGCCAGCAGCGCATCAGGGGGCGGGGAGCTGTTTTTT	CASSASGGGELFF
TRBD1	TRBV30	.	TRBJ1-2	TGTGCCTGGAGTGCGGGACAGGGGTATTATGGCTACACCTTC	CAWSAGQGYYGYTF
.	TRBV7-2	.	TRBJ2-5	TGTGCCAGCAGCTTAAATTCCGGGCAAGAGACCCAGTACTTC	CASSLNSGQETQYF
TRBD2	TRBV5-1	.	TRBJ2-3	TGCGCCAGCAGCTTCATGGGGGGGGGTGCAGTAGATACGCAGTATTTT	CASSFMGGGAVDTQYF
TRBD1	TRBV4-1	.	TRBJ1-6	TGCGCCAGCAGCCAAGCTGAGGGGGCCATTTATAATTCACCCCTCCACTTT	CASSQAEGAIYNSPLHF
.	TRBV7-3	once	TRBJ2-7	TGTGCCAGCAGCCCAGGGGCAGGGCTCCCGCAATTC	CASSPGAGLPQF
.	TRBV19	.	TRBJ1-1	TGTGCCAGTAGTATAGTCGCCGGGGGGACTGAAGCTTTCTTT	CASSIVAGGTEAFF
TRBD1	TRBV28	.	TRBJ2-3	TGTGCCAGCAGTTTATTTTCCCTAGGGACAGGGCCCGATACGCAGTATTTT	CASSLFSLGTGPDTQYF
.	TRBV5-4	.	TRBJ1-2	TGTGCCAGCAGCTTGGAGGATCTATTAGGGGGTGGCTACACCTTC	CASSLEDLLGGGYTF
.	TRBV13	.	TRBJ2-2	TGTGCCAGCAGCTTAGAACAGGGTGGCTATAGCGGGGAGCTGTTTTTT	CASSLEQGGYSGELFF
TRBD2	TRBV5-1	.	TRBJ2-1	TGCGCCAGCAGCTTGGGGCGGGAGGAGTATGAGCAGTTCTTC	CASSLGREEYEQFF
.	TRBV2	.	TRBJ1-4	TGTGCCAGCAGTGTCAGGACACCCGCAACTAATGAAAAACTGTTTTTT	CASSVRTPATNEKLFF
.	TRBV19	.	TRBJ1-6	TGTGCCAGTAGTGCTCCCAGTTCACCCCTCCACTTT	CASSAPSSPLHF
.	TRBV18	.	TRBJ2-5	TGTGCCAGCTCATCCGGGGTGGTGGAGACCCAGTACTTC	CASSSGVVETQYF
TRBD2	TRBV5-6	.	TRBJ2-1	TGTGCCAGCAGCTTCGCGGGACTAGCTATTTACAATGAGCAGTTCTTC	CASSFAGLAIYNEQFF
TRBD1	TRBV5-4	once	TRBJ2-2	TGTGCCAGCAGCTTGGACCGGGACAGGGGACCGAACACCGGGGAGCTGTTTTTT	CASSLDRDRGPNTGELFF
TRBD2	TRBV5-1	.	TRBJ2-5	TGCGCCAGCAGCTTGGCCCTAGCGGGGGGGAAAGAGACCCAGTACTTC	CASSLALAGGKETQYF
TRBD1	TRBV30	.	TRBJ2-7	TGTGCCTGGAACGGGGGACAGGGGTACGGCGAGCAGTACTTC	CAWNGGQGYGEQYF
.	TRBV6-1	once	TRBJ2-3	TGTGCCAGCCGTCTGGGACTCCGGACAGATACGCAGTATTTT	CASRLGLRTDTQYF
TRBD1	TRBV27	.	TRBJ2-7	TGTGCCAGCAGTTTACAGGGGGTGGGATGGTACGAGCAGTACTTC	CASSLQGVGWYEQYF
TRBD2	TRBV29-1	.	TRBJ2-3	TGCAGCGTTTCCCGGCTAGCGGGGGGCCGCACAGATACGCAGTATTTT	CSVSRLAGGRTDTQYF